A single sample gave rise to the 9 T cell receptor beta chains below, sequenced in a study of yellow fever vaccine responses in identical twins. TCRdb ran MiXCR on the RT-PCR reads and lists one entry per CDR3 protein. The sample consists of 14,000 or so distinct CDR3 sequences, 84% of them appearing once. Source: T cells from blood (PBMCs), unsorted or a sorted subset (not recorded which), taken before or after yellow fever vaccination (not recorded which). The receptors here all came from a woman younger than 35 who received the yellow fever vaccine.

This clonotype was recorded only once. The genes are TRBV4-2 and TRBJ2-7; TRBD1 is a possible D gene (6 bases). The V and J ends lost 2 bases and 2 bases respectively, with 10 bases between them. Germline V gene sequence: CDR1 LGHNA, CDR2 YNFKEQ. The CDR3 is made up of 14 amino acids. The CDR3 sequence is CASSQRGTTYEQYF. CDR3 nucleotides: TGTGCCAGCAGCCAAAGAGGGACAACCTACGAGCAGTACTTC.

The chain links TRBV4-2 to TRBJ1-6; D gene ambiguous. V was clipped by 1 base and J by 9 bases, with 13 bases between them. The CDR3 extends over 15 amino acids. Germline V CDR1 and CDR2: LGHNA, YNFKEQ. The CDR3 spells CASSQGPVGGSPLHF. CDR3 DNA sequence: TGTGCCAGCAGCCAAGGCCCCGTCGGAGGTTCACCCCTCCACTTT.

The chain joins TRBV2 to TRBJ2-3; D uncertain. There are 12 residues in the CDR3. The V end was cut by 5 bases, the J end by 6 bases, with 9 bases between. Germline CDR1 reads SNHLY; CDR2 reads FYNNEI. The CDR3 coding sequence is TGTGCCAGCAGTAAGGACCGCGATACGCAGTATTTT. Protein product: CASSKDRDTQYF.

The gene calls are TRBV11-2 and TRBJ1-5; a possible D gene is TRBD1 (5 bases). The length of the CDR3 is 14 residues. Germline V gene data show CDR1 as SGHAT and CDR2 as FQNNGV. Trimming removed 4 bases from V and 3 bases from J, with 10 bases in between. For the CDR3, the DNA is TGTGCCAGCAGCTCTGACAGCTACAATCAGCCCCAGCATTTT. Protein product: CASSSDSYNQPQHF. The entire variable domain, with the rest obtained from reference TRBV11-2 and TRBJ1-5, is as follows: EAGVAQSPRYKIIEKRQSVAFWCNPISGHATLYWYQQILGQGPKLLIQFQNNGVVDDSQLPKDRFSAERLKGVDSTLKIQPAKLEDSAVYLCASSSDSYNQPQHFGDGTRLSIL.

The chain combines TRBV11-2 with TRBJ2-1, with D unclear. V lost 5 bases to trimming and J lost 5 bases, with 4 bases between them. The germline V gene encodes CDR1 SGHAT and CDR2 FQNNGV. The CDR3 is made up of 11 amino acids. CDR3 in amino acids: CASSENNEQFF. In nucleotides, the CDR3 is TGTGCCAGCAGCGAAAACAATGAGCAGTTCTTC.

The V and J genes are TRBV12-3 or TRBV12-4 and TRBJ2-4; D is perhaps TRBD2 (6 bases). The V end was cut by 3 bases, the J end by 11 bases, with 17 bases between. The CDR3 extends over 14 amino acids. CDR3 coding DNA: TGTGCCAGCAGTTTCTCCGGGAGACCATCCCTTCAGTACTTC. Translation gives CASSFSGRPSLQYF.

This chain links TRBV12-3 or TRBV12-4 with TRBJ1-2; D gene uncertain. The CDR3 has 15 amino acids. Trimming left V 2 bases short and J 3 bases short, with 13 bases between. CDR3 coding DNA: TGTGCCAGCAGTTTACACGGTTTTAGTGACTATGGCTACACCTTC. This codes for CASSLHGFSDYGYTF.

The gene calls are TRBV18 and TRBJ2-5; possible D gene TRBD2, 5 bases. Germline CDR1 KGHSH, CDR2 LQKENI. This CDR3 has 14 amino acids. The ends were cut back, 3 bases at V and 6 bases at J, with 14 bases in the middle. DNA of the CDR3: TGTGCCAGCTCACCTGGAGTTAGCGAAAAGACCCAGTACTTC. This codes for CASSPGVSEKTQYF.

The chain recombines TRBV3-1 with TRBJ2-1; a possible D gene is TRBD1 (6 bases). CDR3 size: 13 residues. The ends were cut back, 6 bases at V and 10 bases at J, with 16 bases in the middle. Germline-derived CDR1 and CDR2 are LGHDT and YNNKEL (reference sequence). Written as DNA, the CDR3 is TGTGCCAGCAGTAAGTACAGGGTAAGCGAGCAGTTCTTC. Residues: CASSKYRVSEQFF.